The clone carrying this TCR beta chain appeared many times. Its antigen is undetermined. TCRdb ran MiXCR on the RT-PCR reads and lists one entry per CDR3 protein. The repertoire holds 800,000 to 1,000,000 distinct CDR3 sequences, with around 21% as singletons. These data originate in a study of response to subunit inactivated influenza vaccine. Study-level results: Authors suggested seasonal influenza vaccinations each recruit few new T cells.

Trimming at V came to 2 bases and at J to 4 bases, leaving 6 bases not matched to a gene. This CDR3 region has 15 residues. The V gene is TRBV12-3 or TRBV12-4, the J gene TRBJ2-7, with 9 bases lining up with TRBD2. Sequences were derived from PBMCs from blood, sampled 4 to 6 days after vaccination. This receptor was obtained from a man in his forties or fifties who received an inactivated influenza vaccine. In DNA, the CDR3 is TGTGCCAGCAGTTTATCCTCTAGCGGGGTATACGAGCAGTACTTC. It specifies CASSLSSSGVYEQYF.